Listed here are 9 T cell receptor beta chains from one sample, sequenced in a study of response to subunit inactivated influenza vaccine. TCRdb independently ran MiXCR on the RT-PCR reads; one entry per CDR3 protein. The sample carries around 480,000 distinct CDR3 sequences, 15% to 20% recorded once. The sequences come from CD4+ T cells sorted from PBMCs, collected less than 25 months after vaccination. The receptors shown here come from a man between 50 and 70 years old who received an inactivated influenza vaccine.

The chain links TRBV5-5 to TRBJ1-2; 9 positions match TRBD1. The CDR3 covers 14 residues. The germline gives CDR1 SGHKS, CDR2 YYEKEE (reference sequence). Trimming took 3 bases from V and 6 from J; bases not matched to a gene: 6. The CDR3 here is CASSWDRALHGYTF. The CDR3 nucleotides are TGTGCCAGCAGCTGGGACAGGGCGCTGCATGGCTACACCTTC.

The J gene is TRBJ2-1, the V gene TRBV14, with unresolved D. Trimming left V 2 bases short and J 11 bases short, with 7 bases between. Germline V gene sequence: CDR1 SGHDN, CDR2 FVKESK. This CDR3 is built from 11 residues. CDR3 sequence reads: CASSQWAQQFF. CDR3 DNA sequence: TGTGCCAGCAGCCAATGGGCTCAGCAGTTCTTC.

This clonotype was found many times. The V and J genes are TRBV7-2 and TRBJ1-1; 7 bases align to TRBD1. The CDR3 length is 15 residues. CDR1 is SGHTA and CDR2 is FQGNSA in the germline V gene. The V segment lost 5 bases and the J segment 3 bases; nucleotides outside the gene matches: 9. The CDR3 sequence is CASSVRQGGHTEAFF. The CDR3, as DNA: TGTGCCAGCAGCGTCAGACAGGGAGGGCACACTGAAGCTTTCTTT. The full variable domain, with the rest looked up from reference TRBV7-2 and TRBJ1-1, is GAGVSQSPSNKVTEKGKDVELRCDPISGHTALYWYRQSLGQGLEFLIYFQGNSAPDKSGLPSDRFSAERTGGSVSTLTIQRTQQEDSAVYLCASSVRQGGHTEAFFGQGTRLTVV.

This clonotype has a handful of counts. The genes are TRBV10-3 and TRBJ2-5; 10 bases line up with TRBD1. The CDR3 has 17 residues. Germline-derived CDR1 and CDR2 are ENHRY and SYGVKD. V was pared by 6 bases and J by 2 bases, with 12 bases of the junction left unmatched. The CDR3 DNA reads TGTGCCATCAGATCAACACCGGGACAGGGGCAACAAGAGACCCAGTACTTC. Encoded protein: CAIRSTPGQGQQETQYF.

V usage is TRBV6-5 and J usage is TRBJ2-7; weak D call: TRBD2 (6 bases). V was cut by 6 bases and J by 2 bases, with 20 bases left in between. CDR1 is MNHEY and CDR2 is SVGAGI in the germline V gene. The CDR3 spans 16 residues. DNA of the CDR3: TGTGCCAGCAGATCTTTCGGAGGGGAAAGGACCTACGAGCAGTACTTC. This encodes CASRSFGGERTYEQYF.

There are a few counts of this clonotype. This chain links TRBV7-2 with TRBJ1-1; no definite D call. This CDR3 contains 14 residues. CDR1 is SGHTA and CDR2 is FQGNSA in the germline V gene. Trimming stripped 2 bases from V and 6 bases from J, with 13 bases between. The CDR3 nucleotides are TGTGCCAGCAGCTTATACCTGACCCTCTCTGAAGCTTTCTTT. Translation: CASSLYLTLSEAFF. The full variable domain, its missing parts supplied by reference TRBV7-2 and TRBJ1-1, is GAGVSQSPSNKVTEKGKDVELRCDPISGHTALYWYRQSLGQGLEFLIYFQGNSAPDKSGLPSDRFSAERTGGSVSTLTIQRTQQEDSAVYLCASSLYLTLSEAFFGQGTRLTVV.

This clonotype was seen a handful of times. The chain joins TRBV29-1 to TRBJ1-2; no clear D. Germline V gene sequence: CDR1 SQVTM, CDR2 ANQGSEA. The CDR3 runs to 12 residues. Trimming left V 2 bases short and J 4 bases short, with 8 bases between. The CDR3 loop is CSVERLSYGYTF. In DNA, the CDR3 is TGCAGCGTTGAACGGCTGAGCTATGGCTACACCTTC.

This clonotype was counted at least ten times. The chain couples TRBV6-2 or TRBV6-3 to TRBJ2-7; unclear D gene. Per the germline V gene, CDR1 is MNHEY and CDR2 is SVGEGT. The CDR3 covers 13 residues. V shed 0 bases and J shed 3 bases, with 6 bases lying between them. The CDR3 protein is CASSYSTGYEQYF. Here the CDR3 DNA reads TGTGCCAGCAGTTACTCTACCGGCTACGAGCAGTACTTC.

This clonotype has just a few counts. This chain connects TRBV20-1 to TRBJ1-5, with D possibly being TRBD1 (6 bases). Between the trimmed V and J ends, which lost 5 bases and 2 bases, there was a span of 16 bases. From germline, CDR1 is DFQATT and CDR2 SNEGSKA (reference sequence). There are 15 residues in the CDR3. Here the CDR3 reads CSAGGGDTGNQPQHF. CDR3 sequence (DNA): TGCAGTGCTGGAGGAGGGGACACTGGCAATCAGCCCCAGCATTTT.